Presented here are 3 T cell receptor beta chains from one specimen sequenced in a study of control samples from healthy donors and cancer patients. Assay: immunoSEQ multiplex PCR; the TCRdb copy retains only in-frame clones and omits some. Of around 2,300 clones in the sample, 95% to 98% were seen once. Sequenced input: PBMCs. These receptors were collected from a man aged 70-80 years with head and neck cancer.

This rearrangement joins TRBV11-3 to TRBJ2-3; D tentatively reads TRBD1 or TRBD2 (5 bases each). Germline V lookup: CDR1 SGHNT, CDR2 YENEEA. V was trimmed by 0 bases and J by 3 bases, leaving 16 bases between them. This CDR3 comprises 17 residues. CDR3 region: CASSLDPPGRATDTQYF. The CDR3 DNA reads TGTGCCAGCAGCTTAGATCCCCCAGGGCGGGCGACAGATACGCAGTATTTT.

V gene TRBV18 combines with J gene TRBJ1-5, with D maybe TRBD1 (6 bases). From germline, CDR1 is KGHSH and CDR2 LQKENI. With 6 bases removed from V and 0 bases from J, the gap between germline ends came to 12 bases. The CDR3 runs to 15 residues. DNA for the CDR3: TGTGCCAGCTCTTTGGGGGCTAATAGCAATCAGCCCCAGCATTTT. It codes for CASSLGANSNQPQHF. The variable domain in full, completed from reference TRBV18 and TRBJ1-5, reads NAGVMQNPRHLVRRRGQEARLRCSPMKGHSHVYWYRQLPEEGLKFMVYLQKENIIDESGMPKERFSAEFPKEGPSILRIQQVVRGDSAAYFCASSLGANSNQPQHFGDGTRLSIL.

The chain joins TRBV7-2 to TRBJ1-1, with a weak D call TRBD1 (6 bases). The CDR3 has 14 residues. The germline V gene has CDR1 SGHTA and CDR2 FQGNSA. Trimming stripped 3 bases from V and 6 bases from J, with 14 bases between. The CDR3 bases are TGTGCCAGCAGCTTCTACACAGGGACCCCTGAAGCTTTCTTT. Translation: CASSFYTGTPEAFF.